These 24 T cell receptor beta chains share one sample of origin, sequenced in a study of tumor-infiltrating lymphocytes in primary liver carcinoma. Extraction also yielded germline DNA, while blood RNA was obtained from unsorted whole blood. The authors made TCR beta cDNA from 400 to 550 ng total RNA with a constant-region primer. Three-round nested multiplex PCR performed with slightly modified ARM-PCR produced the TCR beta libraries. For roughly 10 cycles apiece, the opening two PCR rounds ran with TRBV1-TRBV30 forward primers and a C-beta reverse primer. TCRdb called the multiplex PCR reads again in MiXCR, with one record for every CDR3 protein. The sample shows about 320,000 distinct CDR3 sequences, around three fifths of them seen only once. The sample comprised peripheral blood. These receptors were obtained from a man in his forties with primary liver carcinoma and hepatitis B virus infection.

A remark on this clonotype: This sequence may be a read error, since a much larger clone differs from it by one base. The chain combines TRBV6-1 with TRBJ2-7; 10 positions agree with TRBD2. Germline CDR1 reads MNHNS; CDR2 reads SASEGT. The CDR3 length is 15 residues. The CDR3 protein is CARSESAGLANEQYF. The CDR3 DNA follows: TGTGCCAGGAGTGAAAGCGCGGGACTAGCGAACGAGCAGTACTTC.

This clonotype has only a few counts. One base away lies a much larger clone, so this may be a sequencing read error. The chain joins TRBV29-1 to TRBJ2-2; 7 nucleotides align to TRBD1. The CDR3 consists of 12 residues. V lost 5 bases to trimming and J lost 7 bases; unmatched junction nucleotides: 4. Germline-derived CDR1 and CDR2 are SQVTM and ANQGSEA. CDR3: CSVTGAIGELFF. Here the CDR3 DNA reads TGCAGCGTTACAGGGGCTATCGGGGAGCTGTTTTTT.

Remarks on this clonotype: With a much larger clone just one base away, this may be a read error. V usage is TRBV6-2 or TRBV6-3 and J usage is TRBJ2-6, with D perhaps matching TRBD1 or TRBD2 (5 bases each). Germline loops: CDR1 MNHEY, CDR2 SVGEGT. CDR3 length: 13 residues. V was trimmed by 0 bases and J by 15 bases, leaving 12 bases between them. The CDR3 bases are TGTGCCAGCAGTTACTCGGGCCAGGGAGACCTGACTTTC. Translating it yields CASSYSGQGDLTF.

V is TRBV12-5 and J is TRBJ2-5; 7 nucleotides align to TRBD1. This CDR3 is 16 amino acids long. Germline V gives CDR1 LGHNT, CDR2 FRNRAP. The junction had 13 bases not matched to a gene; V was cut back by 7 bases and J by 2 bases. The CDR3 DNA sequence: TGTGCTAGTGACTTTCTATACAGGGGCAAACAAGAGACCCAGTACTTC. It encodes CASDFLYRGKQETQYF.

This clonotype occurred many times. The chain combines TRBV4-3 with TRBJ1-2; 10 nucleotides agree with TRBD1. The V and J ends lost 0 bases and 6 bases, in that order; junction bases with no gene match: 4. This CDR3 is built from 15 residues. Germline V gene lookup returns CDR1 LGHNA and CDR2 YSLEER. The CDR3 DNA sequence: TGCGCCAGCAGCCAAGATTCCGGGACAGGGGATGGCTACACCTTC. Its translation: CASSQDSGTGDGYTF.

Comment on this clonotype: The conserved phenylalanine or tryptophan is not found at the CDR3 terminus, so this likely reflects a read error. The genes are TRBV6-5 and TRBJ2-7; TRBD1 agrees at 7 bases. Germline CDR1 and CDR2: MNHEY and SVGAGI. J gave up 4 bases and V 0 bases, and 6 bases lay outside the gene matches. The CDR3 is made up of 15 amino acids. CDR3 sequence reads: CASSYSGGAGYEQYS. The CDR3 nucleotides read TGTGCCAGCAGTTACTCAGGGGGCGCCGGATACGAGCAGTACTCC.

This clonotype has ten or more counts. This chain joins TRBV28 and TRBJ2-3; D not certain. The length of the CDR3 is 17 residues. The ends were cut back, 2 bases at V and 0 bases at J, with 15 bases in the middle. Germline CDR1 and CDR2: MDHEN and SYDVKM. The CDR3 DNA reads TGTGCCAGCAGTTTAACGACCGTGGGAATTAGCACAGATACGCAGTATTTT. The encoded protein is CASSLTTVGISTDTQYF.

As concerns this clonotype: A junction boundary mismatches the germline segment, possibly from a read error. This chain connects TRBV10-3 to TRBJ2-2, with TRBD2 matching 11 bases. Germline V lookup: CDR1 ENHRY, CDR2 SYGVKD. The CDR3 loop spans 14 amino acids. CDR3 DNA sequence: TGTACCATCAGCCTAGCGGGAGGAACCGGGGAGCTGTTTTTT. Translation: CTISLAGGTGELFF.

Worth noting for this clonotype: One end of the junction is discordant with germline, which a read error may explain. The rearrangement links TRBV11-2 to TRBJ2-2, with D tentatively TRBD2 (5 bases). The CDR3 runs to 16 residues. CDR1 is SGHAT, CDR2 FQNNGV, per germline. The CDR3 bases are TGTGCCAGTAGCTTAGACTGGAGCGGTACTACCTGGGAGCTGTTTTTT. Protein product: CASSLDWSGTTWELFF.

The V call is TRBV29-1, the J call TRBJ2-1, with 7 bases fitting TRBD1. V dropped 3 bases and J dropped 9; count of bases not matched to a gene: 8. The CDR3 covers 13 residues. CDR1 and CDR2 (germline): SQVTM, ANQGSEA. CDR3 loop: CSVDDRAWIEQFF. The CDR3 nucleotides are TGCAGCGTTGACGACAGGGCGTGGATTGAGCAGTTCTTC.

As to this clonotype: The final CDR3 position lacks the conserved phenylalanine or tryptophan, pointing to a likely read error. This rearrangement joins TRBV10-3 to TRBJ2-1; possibly TRBD2 for D (5 bases). Germline CDR1 reads ENHRY; CDR2 reads SYGVKD. Trimming took off 2 bases at V and 9 bases at J, with 17 bases between the two ends. The CDR3 length is 15 residues. This chain's CDR3 is CAISETQEQAAEQFL. The CDR3 DNA is TGTGCCATCAGTGAGACGCAAGAACAAGCGGCTGAGCAGTTCTTA.

Of note for this clonotype: This may be a read error, as it is one base from a much larger clone. This rearrangement joins TRBV29-1 to TRBJ2-1; D may be TRBD1 (5 bases). V was cut by 4 bases and J by 4 bases, with 14 bases left in between. Germline V lookup: CDR1 SQVTM, CDR2 ANQGSEA. This CDR3 spans 14 amino acids. Here the CDR3 reads CSVVGLVVYNEQFF. The CDR3 DNA is TGCAGCGTTGTGGGGCTAGTGGTTTACAATGAGCAGTTCTTC.

The chain has TRBV6-5 and TRBJ2-1; D not certain. Looked up from germline, CDR1 is MNHEY and CDR2 is SVGAGI. V was pared by 6 bases and J by 2 bases, with 11 bases between. The CDR3 sequence is 14 residues long. The DNA for the CDR3 is TGTGCCAGCAGGATCTGGGGTCCCTACAATGAGCAGTTCTTC. It encodes CASRIWGPYNEQFF.

About this clonotype: The junction differs from germline at one of its ends, possibly a read error. The rearrangement joins TRBV29-1 to TRBJ1-3; no reliable D call. Germline V CDR1 and CDR2: SQVTM, ANQGSEA. The CDR3 runs to 13 residues. The CDR3 region is CSVIRPCGDTIYF. The CDR3 DNA follows: TGCAGCGTCATCAGACCCTGTGGAGACACCATATATTTT.

On this clonotype: Just one base apart from a much larger clone, this may be a read error. This chain connects TRBV29-1 to TRBJ1-4; no clear D. Germline assignment: CDR1 SQVTM and CDR2 ANQGSEA. The CDR3 length is 12 residues. The CDR3 nucleotides read TGCGGCGTCGCGGACACTAATGAAAAACTGTTTTTT. Translation gives CGVADTNEKLFF.

This clonotype was detected a few times. V usage is TRBV13 and J usage is TRBJ1-3, with unresolved D. V lost 5 bases, J lost 2 bases, and 10 bases lay in between. The CDR3 runs 14 residues. Per germline, CDR1 PRHDT and CDR2 FYEKMQ (reference sequence). CDR3 residues: CASSPQYPGNTIYF. In DNA form, the CDR3 reads TGTGCCAGCAGCCCCCAGTACCCTGGAAACACCATATATTTT.

Regarding this clonotype: This may be a read error: a much more frequent sequence differs by one nucleotide. V is TRBV14 and J is TRBJ2-3, with TRBD1 matching 9 bases. Germline V gene sequence: CDR1 SGHDN, CDR2 FVKESK. The length of the CDR3 is 17 residues. CDR3 in amino acids: CASSQGNRGRFTDTRYF. CDR3 nucleotides: TGTGCCAGCAGCCAAGGGAACAGGGGGCGATTCACAGATACGCGGTATTTT.

This clonotype was observed once. The junction departs from the called germline gene at one end, perhaps through a read error. The chain employs TRBV29-1 and TRBJ2-3, with TRBD2 matching 14 bases. The germline V gene encodes CDR1 SQVTM and CDR2 ANQGSEA. The CDR3 extends over 15 amino acids. CDR3 sequence reads: CGVSGTSGRGGTQYF. DNA of the CDR3: TGCGGCGTTAGCGGGACTAGCGGGAGAGGGGGTACGCAGTATTTT.

Worth noting for this clonotype: A much larger clone sits a single nucleotide away, making a read error possible. This chain joins TRBV12-3 or TRBV12-4 and TRBJ2-1, with D possibly being TRBD2 (7 bases). This CDR3 spans 13 amino acids. The DNA of the CDR3 is TGTGCCAGCCGCCGGGGGGCGGGCAATGGGCAGTTCTTC. Protein: CASRRGAGNGQFF.

On this clonotype: Because the CDR3's place on the DNA is in doubt, the DNA is left out and the CDR3 is given as listed by TCRdb. V is TRBV11-2 and J is TRBJ2-1; the table's D call, TRBD1, has no DNA check behind it. The CDR3 is 16 amino acids long, termini counted. Germline V gene data show CDR1 as SGHAT and CDR2 as FQNNGV. CDR3 sequence reads: CASSPVGRGNYNEKFF.

The V gene is TRBV7-9, the J gene TRBJ2-5; TRBD1 matches 7 bases. The V segment lost 3 bases and the J segment 4 bases; nucleotides outside the gene matches: 2. The CDR3 is made up of 13 amino acids. Per germline, CDR1 SEHNR and CDR2 FQNEAQ (reference sequence). The DNA for the CDR3 is TGTGCCAGCAGCTTCCGGGACAGAGAGACCCAGTACTTC. Amino acid sequence: CASSFRDRETQYF.

A remark on this clonotype: One junction end disagrees with the germline gene, perhaps due to a read error. The J gene is TRBJ2-5, the V gene TRBV11-2; D might be TRBD1 (6 bases). The germline V gene has CDR1 SGHAT and CDR2 FQNNGV. The length of the CDR3 is 15 residues. CDR3 amino acids: CTSSPGTRIAETQYF. CDR3 DNA sequence: TGTACCAGCAGCCCAGGGACACGGATCGCGGAGACCCAGTACTTC.

V is TRBV10-3 and J is TRBJ2-7; D possibly corresponds to TRBD1 (5 bases). The CDR3 runs 15 residues. Germline CDR1 reads ENHRY; CDR2 reads SYGVKD. DNA of the CDR3: TGTGTCGTCAGTGAGTCGAAAGCCTGGGGCGACGAGCAGTACTTC. Translation gives CVVSESKAWGDEQYF.

The chain employs TRBV5-4 and TRBJ2-5, with D tentatively TRBD1 (6 bases). The V gene lost 2 bases and the J gene lost 0 bases, with 14 bases spanning the gap. In germline, CDR1 is SGHNT, CDR2 YYREEE (reference sequence). CDR3 length equals 16 residues. CDR3 region: CASSLLVGADQETQYF. The CDR3 coding sequence is TGTGCCAGCAGCTTACTAGTGGGGGCTGACCAAGAGACCCAGTACTTC.